This TCR beta chain comes out of a study of shared clonotypes between healthy human individuals. Broader study findings: Sampling involved blood alone; tissue repertoires likely differ.

CDR3 length equals 14 residues. V shed 3 bases, J shed 6 bases, and the junction held 3 bases outside the gene matches. The germline V gene has CDR1 MDHEN and CDR2 SYDVKM. Method: immunoSEQ multiplex PCR; TCRdb's copy keeps in-frame clones and lacks some. This table has fewer than 650,000 clones, roughly four fifths appearing once. As to this clone: Its antigen remains unidentified.

The source material was PBMCs. The TCR originated in a middle-aged woman in good health. Some clones in this sample may be carry-over from other donors' samples. The gene calls are TRBV28 and TRBJ1-2; TRBD1 aligns across 11 bases. The DNA of the CDR3 is TGTGCCAGCAGTTTGAGGACAGGGGGCGATGGCTACACCTTC. It codes for CASSLRTGGDGYTF.